Shown below are 27 T cell receptor beta chains from a single sample sequenced in a study of blood T cell repertoires in COVID-19. Profiled with immunoSEQ multiplex PCR; TCRdb holds only in-frame clones, not every one. The sample records roughly 78,000 clones, around 80% being singletons. The source material was peripheral blood. Every receptor here comes from a man between 45 and 60 years old with COVID-19, enrolled during active disease.

The V call is TRBV18, the J call TRBJ2-3; 9 nucleotides line up with TRBD1. This CDR3 is 16 amino acids long. The V segment lost 3 bases and the J segment 4 bases; nucleotides outside the gene matches: 8. The germline gives CDR1 KGHSH, CDR2 LQKENI. The DNA of the CDR3 is TGTGCCAGCTCACCCCAGGGGACAGGGACGGCAGATACGCAGTATTTT. This sequence encodes CASSPQGTGTADTQYF. The whole variable domain, remainder taken from reference TRBV18 and TRBJ2-3, is NAGVMQNPRHLVRRRGQEARLRCSPMKGHSHVYWYRQLPEEGLKFMVYLQKENIIDESGMPKERFSAEFPKEGPSILRIQQVVRGDSAAYFCASSPQGTGTADTQYFGPGTRLTVL.

The chain has TRBV23-1 and TRBJ2-2, with 9 bases fitting TRBD2. TRBV23-1 is assigned to the ORF class and has an uncertain function. V lost 6 bases, J lost 6 bases, and 8 bases stayed unmatched. The CDR3 totals 15 residues. CDR3 coding DNA: TGCGCCAGCAGATCCGGGACTAGCTATCCCGGGGAGCTGTTTTTT. This sequence encodes CASRSGTSYPGELFF.

This rearrangement joins TRBV15 to TRBJ1-1; a weak D match, TRBD1 (5 bases). V lost 2 bases to trimming and J lost 2 bases, with 15 bases between them. Per the germline V gene, CDR1 is LNHNV and CDR2 is YYDKDF (reference sequence). This CDR3 is 16 amino acids long. Here the CDR3 reads CATSRPPGGPNTEAFF. The CDR3 DNA sequence: TGTGCCACCAGCAGACCCCCGGGGGGACCTAACACTGAAGCTTTCTTT. The full variable domain, its missing parts supplied by reference TRBV15 and TRBJ1-1, is DAMVIQNPRYQVTQFGKPVTLSCSQTLNHNVMYWYQQKSSQAPKLLFHYYDKDFNNEADTPDNFQSRRPNTSFCFLDIRSPGLGDTAMYLCATSRPPGGPNTEAFFGQGTRLTVV.

This chain joins TRBV24-1 and TRBJ2-1; possible D gene TRBD2, 5 bases. Looked up from germline, CDR1 is KGHDR and CDR2 is SFDVKD. Trimming stripped 5 bases from V and 5 bases from J, with 12 bases between. The CDR3 sequence is 14 residues long. The CDR3 nucleotides read TGTGCCACCAGTGTGGGTAGCGCTAACAATGAGCAGTTCTTC. Protein sequence: CATSVGSANNEQFF.

The V call is TRBV28, the J call TRBJ2-1, with 10 positions matching TRBD2. The V gene end was trimmed by 8 bases and the J gene end by 8 bases; junction bases not matched to a gene: 15. Looked up from germline, CDR1 is MDHEN and CDR2 is SYDVKM. This CDR3 contains 16 residues. CDR3 DNA sequence: TGTGCCAGCCCTCAAACTCTAGCGGGAGCATGGGATGAGCAGTTCTTC. It translates to CASPQTLAGAWDEQFF.

The chain carries TRBV12-5 and TRBJ1-1, with D possibly TRBD1 on 5 matching bases. The CDR3 covers 14 residues. The germline V gene encodes CDR1 LGHNT and CDR2 FRNRAP. Trimming shortened V by 5 bases and J by 7 bases, and 17 bases separated the two germline ends. The CDR3 sequence is CASGHDGVQGEAFF. CDR3 DNA sequence: TGTGCTAGTGGTCACGACGGAGTCCAGGGTGAAGCTTTCTTT.

J is TRBJ2-7 and V is TRBV9; 7 bases match TRBD1. Trimming removed 2 bases from V and 5 bases from J; junction bases left unmatched: 10. From germline, CDR1 is SGDLS and CDR2 YYNGEE. The CDR3 is made up of 15 amino acids. CDR3 DNA sequence: TGTGCCAGCAGCGTTTTAGGACAGGCACGGAACGAGCAGTACTTC. The encoded protein is CASSVLGQARNEQYF.

The chain carries TRBV6-2 or TRBV6-3 and TRBJ1-5, with 7 bases identical to TRBD1. The length of the CDR3 is 14 residues. Germline assignment: CDR1 MNHEY and CDR2 SVGEGT. V was pared by 6 bases and J by 7 bases, with 9 bases of the junction left unmatched. The DNA for the CDR3 is TGTGCCAGCAGCAAGACAGGGACTAGGCAGCCCCAGCATTTT. Translation gives CASSKTGTRQPQHF.

CDR3 protein: CASSMGPAEAYGYTF. The DNA for the CDR3 is TGTGCCAGCAGTATGGGGCCGGCAGAAGCCTATGGCTACACCTTC. The V and J genes are TRBV11-2 and TRBJ1-2; D is perhaps TRBD1 (5 bases). Germline values: CDR1 SGHAT, CDR2 FQNNGV. V lost 6 bases and J 4 bases, leaving 18 bases between the germline ends. This CDR3 region has 15 residues.

This clone appeared a single time. This chain joins TRBV19 and TRBJ2-1; D unresolved. This CDR3 is built from 11 residues. Looked up from germline, CDR1 is LNHDA and CDR2 is SQIVND (reference sequence). V shed 10 bases and J shed 7 bases, with 11 bases lying between them. CDR3 protein: CATRRDNEQFF. Written as DNA, the CDR3 is TGTGCCACTCGAAGAGATAATGAGCAGTTCTTC.

V usage is TRBV7-9 and J usage is TRBJ2-7; 7 bases agree with TRBD1. Germline V gives CDR1 SEHNR, CDR2 FQNEAQ (reference sequence). The trim removed 5 bases at V and 2 bases at J, leaving 9 bases unmatched. The CDR3 is 15 residues long. The CDR3 sequence is CASSMKPGQTYEQYF. The CDR3, as DNA: TGTGCCAGCAGCATGAAGCCGGGACAGACCTACGAGCAGTACTTC.

The sample holds one count of this clone. The V call is TRBV15, the J call TRBJ2-1; a weak D match, TRBD2 (5 bases). V lost 1 base and J lost 3, with 16 bases in between. This CDR3 comprises 17 residues. Germline CDR1 LNHNV, CDR2 YYDKDF (reference sequence). CDR3 coding DNA: TGTGCCACCAGCAGAGCCAAAGGTAGGACTGACTACAATGAGCAGTTCTTC. This gives the protein CATSRAKGRTDYNEQFF.

The chain links TRBV4-1 to TRBJ2-1; TRBD2 agrees at 11 bases. The CDR3 runs 15 residues. The germline gives CDR1 MGHRA, CDR2 YSYEKL. V lost 2 bases and J lost 8; bases outside the gene matches: 5. CDR3 sequence reads: CASSQLAGGWDEQFF. As DNA, the CDR3 is TGCGCCAGCAGCCAACTAGCGGGAGGATGGGATGAGCAGTTCTTC.

The CDR3 DNA follows: TGTGCCAGCAGCTTAAAGGGCAACTCCGCAGGGGAGTTCTTC. Its protein is CASSLKGNSAGEFF. The chain joins TRBV11-1 to TRBJ2-1; tentative D call: TRBD1 (6 bases). The CDR3 loop spans 14 amino acids. The V end was cut by 2 bases, the J end by 14 bases, with 19 bases between. CDR1 is SGHAT and CDR2 is FQDESV in the germline V gene (reference sequence).

V gene TRBV25-1 combines with J gene TRBJ2-3; maybe TRBD1 (6 bases). Germline V gene sequence: CDR1 MGHDK, CDR2 SYGVNS. This CDR3 comprises 14 residues. Trimming shortened V by 11 bases and J by 2 bases, and 17 bases separated the two germline ends. The CDR3 spells CAAFEGVYTDTQYF. The CDR3 DNA follows: TGTGCCGCATTCGAGGGGGTCTACACAGATACGCAGTATTTT.

The genes are TRBV21-1 and TRBJ2-3; no check of the table's D call, TRBD1, against the DNA was made. TRBV21-1 is flagged as a pseudogene. This CDR3 is built from 16 residues. The CDR3: CASSRRGTGDTDTQYF. CDR3 bases: TGTGCCAGCAGCCGACGCGGGACAGGGGACACAGATACGCAGTATTTT.

J is TRBJ2-5 and V is TRBV10-2; the D is unclear. The CDR3 totals 13 residues. Germline loops: CDR1 WSHSY, CDR2 SAAADI. V lost 2 bases to trimming and J lost 1 base, with 5 bases between them. The CDR3 is CASSEGPQETQYF. The CDR3 DNA is TGCGCCAGCAGTGAGGGGCCCCAAGAGACCCAGTACTTC.

As DNA, the CDR3 is TGTGCCAGCTCACCGGGGACAGGACCCAATGAGCAGTTCTTC. Residues: CASSPGTGPNEQFF. The genes are TRBV18 and TRBJ2-1; 8 bases align to TRBD1. V was clipped by 3 bases and J by 6 bases; unmatched bases: 4. This CDR3 region has 14 residues. Per germline, CDR1 KGHSH and CDR2 LQKENI.

This chain connects TRBV9 to TRBJ1-3, with a possible D match to TRBD1 (6 bases). The CDR3 totals 13 residues. Trimming pared 3 bases from V and 4 bases from J, leaving 8 bases between. CDR1 is SGDLS and CDR2 is YYNGEE in the germline V gene. CDR3: CASSEDRGNTIYF. The CDR3 bases are TGTGCCAGCAGCGAAGACAGGGGAAACACCATATATTTT.

The sample holds one count of this clone. This sequence joins TRBV7-2 and TRBJ2-1; D is ambiguous. From germline, CDR1 is SGHTA and CDR2 FQGNSA. V was trimmed by 1 base and J by 9 bases, leaving 10 bases between them. This CDR3 region has 13 residues. In DNA form, the CDR3 reads TGTGCCAGCAGCTTAGGTTTGGCAGGTGAGCAGTTCTTC. This translates into CASSLGLAGEQFF.

This clone has just one count. The chain recombines TRBV5-1 with TRBJ2-1, with TRBD1 matching 7 bases. Germline loops: CDR1 SGHRS, CDR2 YFSETQ. V shed 4 bases and J 7 bases; nucleotides not matched to a gene: 8. The CDR3 contains 14 residues. CDR3 protein: CASSPWTGGNEQFF. The CDR3 nucleotides are TGCGCCAGCAGCCCGTGGACAGGAGGAAATGAGCAGTTCTTC.

This rearrangement joins TRBV15 to TRBJ1-4; perhaps TRBD1 as D (5 bases). V shed 0 bases and J shed 2 bases, with 10 bases lying between them. Per the germline V gene, CDR1 is LNHNV and CDR2 is YYDKDF (reference sequence). The CDR3 loop spans 16 amino acids. In DNA, the CDR3 is TGTGCCACCAGCAGAGATCGGGGGAGGACTAATGAAAAACTGTTTTTT. As protein: CATSRDRGRTNEKLFF. Full variable domain (missing parts from reference TRBV15 and TRBJ1-4): DAMVIQNPRYQVTQFGKPVTLSCSQTLNHNVMYWYQQKSSQAPKLLFHYYDKDFNNEADTPDNFQSRRPNTSFCFLDIRSPGLGDTAMYLCATSRDRGRTNEKLFFGSGTQLSVL.

The V call is TRBV29-1, the J call TRBJ2-6; 8 bases align to TRBD1. The CDR3 consists of 17 residues. Germline CDR1 and CDR2: SQVTM and ANQGSEA. The V gene end was trimmed by 3 bases and the J gene end by 0 bases; junction bases not matched to a gene: 7. The CDR3 coding sequence is TGCAGCGTTGAGTCGGCAGGGGGCCTCTCTGGGGCCAACGTCCTGACTTTC. This encodes CSVESAGGLSGANVLTF.

The chain carries TRBV4-1 and TRBJ2-6; D not resolved. This CDR3 has 15 amino acids. Germline values: CDR1 MGHRA, CDR2 YSYEKL. The ends were cut back, 2 bases at V and 0 bases at J, with 5 bases in the middle. The CDR3 here is CASSQSSSGANVLTF. For the CDR3, the DNA is TGCGCCAGCAGCCAATCTAGCTCTGGGGCCAACGTCCTGACTTTC.

V is TRBV29-1 and J is TRBJ2-1, with 7 bases lining up with TRBD1. The CDR3 spans 12 residues. Germline CDR1 reads SQVTM; CDR2 reads ANQGSEA. J gave up 5 bases and V 6 bases, and 4 bases lay outside the gene matches. The CDR3 DNA follows: TGCAGCGTGCGGACAGGCAACAATGAGCAGTTCTTC. It codes for CSVRTGNNEQFF.

The chain carries TRBV10-1 and TRBJ2-1; D is possibly TRBD1 (6 bases). The CDR3 runs to 13 residues. V was cut by 3 bases and J by 11 bases, with 14 bases left in between. Per the germline V gene, CDR1 is WNHNN and CDR2 is SYGVQD (reference sequence). The chain's CDR3 is CASSEGVGGKQFF. In DNA form, the CDR3 reads TGCGCCAGCAGTGAAGGGGTAGGGGGTAAGCAGTTCTTC.

The V and J genes are TRBV28 and TRBJ2-3; 8 bases match TRBD2. The V gene's germline CDR1 is MDHEN and CDR2 SYDVKM. The CDR3 contains 16 residues. Unmatched junction bases numbered 8, after V lost 6 bases and J lost 0 bases. The CDR3 reads CASSPAGGASTDTQYF. Written as DNA, the CDR3 is TGTGCCAGCAGCCCGGCCGGGGGGGCGAGCACAGATACGCAGTATTTT.